This is a list of T cell receptor beta chains from one sample in a study of cytomegalovirus exposure and HLA in healthy donors. Profiled with immunoSEQ multiplex PCR; TCRdb holds only in-frame clones, not every one. The table lists about 200,000 clones, roughly 73% of them singletons, with 1.8% in the top ten. Sequenced input: PBMCs. The receptor set was obtained from a woman aged 25 to 45 in good health and CMV-seronegative. The CDR3 runs from the conserved cysteine through the conserved F or W. The D gene is left open where the match is weak. A row's size may be missing; if present it is once, few, many or a size class.

>TRBV5-4|TRBD1|NA|TRBJ2-7
TGTGCCAGCAGCTTTGGGGGACAGTTGTACGAGCAGTACTTC
CASSFGGQLYEQYF
>TRBV18|TRBD2|once|TRBJ2-1
TGTGCCAGCTCACCTCGGGCGGGAGTTCATGAGCAGTTCTTC
CASSPRAGVHEQFF
>TRBV19|NA|few|TRBJ1-1
TGTGCGGCCGGGAGCACTGAAGCTTTCTTT
CAAGSTEAFF
>TRBV19|TRBD1|NA|TRBJ2-4
TGTGCCAGTAGTTCTAACCCCCGGGACAGGGCCAAAAACATTCAGTACTTC
CASSSNPRDRAKNIQYF
>TRBV6-4|TRBD1|NA|TRBJ1-3
TGTGCCAGCAGTAGGATAAAAACAGGGGTCTCTGGAAACACCATATATTTT
CASSRIKTGVSGNTIYF
>TRBV7-9|TRBD2|NA|TRBJ2-1
TGTGCCAGCAGCTCCCCAGGGACTAGTGGGAGTGAGGGGTTCTTC
CASSSPGTSGSEGFF
>TRBV18|NA|NA|TRBJ2-7
TGTGCCAGCTCACCTCGGCAGGGTCACTCCTACGAGCAGTACTTC
CASSPRQGHSYEQYF
>TRBV7-3|TRBD2|NA|TRBJ2-2
TGTGCCAGCAGCGCACGGGGGGGGTGGAACACCGGGGAGCTGTTTTTT
CASSARGGWNTGELFF
>TRBV7-9|TRBD1|few|TRBJ1-4
TGTGCCAGCAGCACAGGGGGAAGGAATGAAAAACTGTTTTTT
CASSTGGRNEKLFF
>TRBV18|TRBD1|NA|TRBJ2-7
TGTGCCAGCTCACCACTCGGACAGGGGACCTACGAGCAGTACTTC
CASSPLGQGTYEQYF
>TRBV19|NA|once|TRBJ2-3
TGTGCCAGCTCGTTAGCGGGCACAGATACGCAGTATTTT
CASSLAGTDTQYF
>TRBV5-4|NA|NA|TRBJ2-7
TGTGCCAGCAGCCCGGCCGTAGGCAGGGGCTACGAGCAGTACTTC
CASSPAVGRGYEQYF
>TRBV7-9|TRBD1|NA|TRBJ1-1
TGTGCCAGCAGCCTAAAACAGGGGGCCAGTACTGAAGCTTTCTTT
CASSLKQGASTEAFF
>TRBV30|TRBD1|NA|TRBJ1-1
TGTGCCTGGAGTGTAGCACAGGGGGCCACAGCTTTCTTT
CAWSVAQGATAFF
>TRBV30|NA|NA|TRBJ1-4
TGTGCCTGGAGTGTACTTGAAAAACTGTTTTTT
CAWSVLEKLFF
>TRBV5-4|TRBD1|few|TRBJ1-2
TGTGCCATGGAACAGGGGGACAACTATGGCTACACCTTC
CAMEQGDNYGYTF
>TRBV29-1|TRBD2|NA|TRBJ2-3
TGCAGCGCAGCCATAGCGGGGGTTGGAGATACGCAGTATTTT
CSAAIAGVGDTQYF
>TRBV7-9|NA|NA|TRBJ2-7
TGTGCCAGCAGCTTAGGAACCGGACTCCGAGCCTACGAGCAGTACTTC
CASSLGTGLRAYEQYF
>TRBV7-9|TRBD2|few|TRBJ2-3
TGTGCCAGCAGCTTAGGTCTGGGACTAGCGGTTAGCACAGATACGCAGTATTTT
CASSLGLGLAVSTDTQYF
>TRBV25-1|NA|NA|TRBJ2-7
TGTGCCAGCAGTGATACAAAGGGGCAGAGCTACGAGCAGTACTTC
CASSDTKGQSYEQYF
>TRBV4-2|TRBD2|few|TRBJ2-7
TGTGCCAGCAGCCAAGGAGACGGGGGGGTCTACGAGCAGTACTTC
CASSQGDGGVYEQYF
>TRBV7-9|TRBD2|NA|TRBJ2-5
TGTGCCAGCAGCCCCCCACTAGCGGGGGGACAAGAGACCCAGTACTTC
CASSPPLAGGQETQYF
>TRBV4-2|TRBD2|NA|TRBJ2-2
TGTGCCAGCAGCCAAGATCACGTACTAGCGGGAGGGCCGAACACCGGGGAGCTGTTTTTT
CASSQDHVLAGGPNTGELFF
>TRBV27|NA|NA|TRBJ2-2
TGTGCCAGCAGTTTAAGGGGTACCGGGGAGCTGTTTTTT
CASSLRGTGELFF
>TRBV5-1|TRBD1|NA|TRBJ2-7
TGCGCCAGCAGCATACTGACAGGGTCTGACGAGCAGTACTTC
CASSILTGSDEQYF
>TRBV27|NA|NA|TRBJ2-1
TGTGCCAGCAAGGAGGCGTACAATGAGCAGTTCTTC
CASKEAYNEQFF
>TRBV4-2|TRBD2|NA|TRBJ2-2
TGTGCCAGCAGCCAAGATAAACTAGCGGGAGGGCTGGACACCGGGGAGCTGTTTTTT
CASSQDKLAGGLDTGELFF
>TRBV10-2|TRBD1|NA|TRBJ1-1
TGCGCCAGCAGCCGGGACAGGGGATCTGAAGCTTTCTTT
CASSRDRGSEAFF
>TRBV9|TRBD1|NA|TRBJ2-2
TGTGCCAGCAGTTCCCGGACAGGCCTTTCGCTGTTTTTT
CASSSRTGLSLFF